This TCR beta chain appears in the sequencing data of a study of cytomegalovirus exposure and HLA in healthy donors. The table lists this clone with a few counts. Antigen specificity is unknown. Findings and limits, study-wide: A later analysis reportedly identified an Asian-associated ancestry cluster as carrying fewer N-insertions than the approximately 670-donor mean. Segments of the TCR beta V type were, in most cases, productive about 87% or about 30% of the time in an earlier analysis. A link between a missense DCLRE1C variant and TCR beta V- and J-gene trimming emerged from a later analysis.

The V gene's germline CDR1 is MNHNS and CDR2 SASEGT. This CDR3 is built from 14 residues. The V gene lost 5 bases and the J gene lost 5 bases, with 13 bases spanning the gap. The PCR made use of 60 Vbeta and 13 Jbeta primers. The protocol was immunoSEQ multiplex PCR, while the TCRdb copy is restricted to in-frame clones and leaves out a portion. The data show 100,000 or so clones, with roughly three quarters seen just once and 8.5% to 10% held by the top ten. This receptor was taken from a male donor in good health and CMV-seropositive. Sequenced material: PBMCs. The chain joins TRBV6-1 to TRBJ2-1; D is perhaps TRBD2 (5 bases). The CDR3 region is CASSLTALDNEQFF. The DNA for the CDR3 is TGTGCCAGCAGTCTTACGGCACTAGACAATGAGCAGTTCTTC.